The sequence of this T cell receptor (beta chain) was determined in a study of T cells in Graves' hyperthyroidism and ophthalmopathy. RNA transcripts yielded amplified TCR beta CDR3 regions. RT-PCR in the first round (using the HTBI primer set) targeted the TCR CDR3. Each CDR3 protein is one row after TCRdb ran MiXCR on the multiplex PCR reads. The sample carries 300,000 to 450,000 distinct CDR3 sequences, roughly 18% recorded once. Only a few counts were recorded for this clonotype. Its antigen is not known. The study, taken as a whole, reports: Model output signaled ophthalmopathy a median approximately 6 months ahead of onset.

Extraction of PBMCs used roughly 9.3 ml of fresh peripheral blood. Input material: blood. This sequence originates from a man between 18 and 29 years old with Graves' ophthalmopathy.

The CDR3 nucleotides are TGTGCCAGCAGCCAATACTTTCCCGGGACAGACTCTAACTATGGCTACACCTTC. Translating gives CASSQYFPGTDSNYGYTF. J is TRBJ1-2 and V is TRBV3-1, with 7 nucleotides matching TRBD1. The CDR3 sequence is 18 residues long. The V gene end was trimmed by 2 bases and the J gene end by 0 bases; junction bases not matched to a gene: 12. CDR1 is LGHDT and CDR2 is YNNKEL in the germline V gene (reference sequence).